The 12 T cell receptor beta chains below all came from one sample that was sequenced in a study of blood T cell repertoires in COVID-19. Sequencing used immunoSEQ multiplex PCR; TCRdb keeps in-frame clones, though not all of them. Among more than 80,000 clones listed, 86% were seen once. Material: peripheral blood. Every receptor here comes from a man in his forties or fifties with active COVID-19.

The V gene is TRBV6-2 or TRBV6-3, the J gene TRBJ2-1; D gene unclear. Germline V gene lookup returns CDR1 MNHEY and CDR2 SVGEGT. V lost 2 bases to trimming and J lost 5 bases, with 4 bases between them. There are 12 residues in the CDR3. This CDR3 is CASSYSDNEQFF. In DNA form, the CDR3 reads TGTGCCAGCAGTTACAGCGACAATGAGCAGTTCTTC.

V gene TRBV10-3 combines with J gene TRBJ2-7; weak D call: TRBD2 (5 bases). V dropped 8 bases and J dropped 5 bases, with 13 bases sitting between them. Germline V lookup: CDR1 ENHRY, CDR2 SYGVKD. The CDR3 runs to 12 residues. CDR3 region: CAIRGDADEQYF. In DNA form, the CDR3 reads TGTGCCATCCGGGGAGACGCCGACGAGCAGTACTTC.

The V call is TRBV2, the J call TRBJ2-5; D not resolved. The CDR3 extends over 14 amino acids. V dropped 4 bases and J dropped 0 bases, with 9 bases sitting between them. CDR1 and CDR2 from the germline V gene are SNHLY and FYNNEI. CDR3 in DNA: TGTGCCAGCAGTGGGCAGGTATACCAAGAGACCCAGTACTTC. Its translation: CASSGQVYQETQYF.

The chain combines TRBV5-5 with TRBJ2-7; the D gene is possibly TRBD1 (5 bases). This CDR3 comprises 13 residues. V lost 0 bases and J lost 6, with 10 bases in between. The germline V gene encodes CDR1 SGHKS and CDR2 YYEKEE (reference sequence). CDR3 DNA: TGTGCCAGCAGCTTGGGCAGGGATATCGAGCAGTACTTC. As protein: CASSLGRDIEQYF.

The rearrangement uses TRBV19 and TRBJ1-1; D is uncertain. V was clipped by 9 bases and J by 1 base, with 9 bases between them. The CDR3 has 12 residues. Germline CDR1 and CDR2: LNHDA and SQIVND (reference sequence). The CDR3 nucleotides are TGTGCCAGCGGAAGGAGGAACACTGAAGCTTTCTTT. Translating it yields CASGRRNTEAFF.

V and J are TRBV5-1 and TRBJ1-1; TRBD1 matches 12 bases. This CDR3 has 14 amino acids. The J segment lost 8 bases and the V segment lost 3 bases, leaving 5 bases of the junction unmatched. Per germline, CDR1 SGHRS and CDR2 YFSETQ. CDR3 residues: CASSWGQGANEAFF. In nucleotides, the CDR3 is TGCGCCAGCAGCTGGGGACAGGGGGCTAACGAAGCTTTCTTT. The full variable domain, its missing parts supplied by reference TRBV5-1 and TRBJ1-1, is KAGVTQTPRYLIKTRGQQVTLSCSPISGHRSVSWYQQTPGQGLQFLFEYFSETQRNKGNFPGRFSGRQFSNSRSEMNVSTLELGDSALYLCASSWGQGANEAFFGQGTRLTVV.

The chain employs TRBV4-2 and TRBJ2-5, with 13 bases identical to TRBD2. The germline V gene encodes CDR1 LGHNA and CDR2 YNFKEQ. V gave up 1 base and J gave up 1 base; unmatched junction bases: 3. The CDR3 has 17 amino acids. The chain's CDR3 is CASSQGTSGGRQETQYF. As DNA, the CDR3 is TGTGCCAGCAGCCAAGGGACTAGCGGGGGCCGCCAAGAGACCCAGTACTTC.

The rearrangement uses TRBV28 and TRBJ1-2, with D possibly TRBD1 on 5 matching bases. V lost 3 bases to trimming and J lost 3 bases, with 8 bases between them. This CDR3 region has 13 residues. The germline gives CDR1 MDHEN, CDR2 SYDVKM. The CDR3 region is CASSFSRDYGYTF. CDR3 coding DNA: TGTGCCAGCAGTTTCTCCAGGGACTATGGCTACACCTTC.

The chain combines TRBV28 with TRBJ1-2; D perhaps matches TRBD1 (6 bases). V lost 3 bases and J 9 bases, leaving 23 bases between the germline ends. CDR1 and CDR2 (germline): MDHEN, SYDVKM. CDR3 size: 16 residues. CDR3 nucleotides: TGTGCCAGCAGTTTGTCATTAAGGGGTGGGGGGGCGAGCTACACCTTC. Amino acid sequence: CASSLSLRGGGASYTF.

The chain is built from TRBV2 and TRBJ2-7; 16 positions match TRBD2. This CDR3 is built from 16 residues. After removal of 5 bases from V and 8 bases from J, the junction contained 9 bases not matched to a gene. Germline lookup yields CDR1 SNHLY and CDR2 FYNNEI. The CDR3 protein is CASSPVGTSGRAQQYF. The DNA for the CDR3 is TGTGCCAGCAGTCCTGTAGGGACTAGCGGGAGGGCACAGCAGTACTTC. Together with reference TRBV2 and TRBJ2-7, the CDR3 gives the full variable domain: EPEVTQTPSHQVTQMGQEVILRCVPISNHLYFYWYRQILGQKVEFLVSFYNNEISEKSEIFDDQFSVERPDGSNFTLKIRSTKLEDSAMYFCASSPVGTSGRAQQYFGPGTRLTVT.

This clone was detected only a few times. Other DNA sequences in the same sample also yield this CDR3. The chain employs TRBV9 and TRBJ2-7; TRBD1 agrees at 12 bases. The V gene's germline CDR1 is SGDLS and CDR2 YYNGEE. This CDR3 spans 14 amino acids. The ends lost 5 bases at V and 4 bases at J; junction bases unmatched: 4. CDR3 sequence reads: CASSPGQGAYEQYF. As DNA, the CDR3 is TGTGCCAGCAGTCCGGGACAGGGGGCTTACGAGCAGTACTTC.

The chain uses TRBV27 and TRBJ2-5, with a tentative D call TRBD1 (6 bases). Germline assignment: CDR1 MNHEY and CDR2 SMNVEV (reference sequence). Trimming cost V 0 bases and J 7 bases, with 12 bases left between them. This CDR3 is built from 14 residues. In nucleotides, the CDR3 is TGTGCCAGCAGTTTATCCCAGGGGATGGGGACCCAGTACTTC. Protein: CASSLSQGMGTQYF.